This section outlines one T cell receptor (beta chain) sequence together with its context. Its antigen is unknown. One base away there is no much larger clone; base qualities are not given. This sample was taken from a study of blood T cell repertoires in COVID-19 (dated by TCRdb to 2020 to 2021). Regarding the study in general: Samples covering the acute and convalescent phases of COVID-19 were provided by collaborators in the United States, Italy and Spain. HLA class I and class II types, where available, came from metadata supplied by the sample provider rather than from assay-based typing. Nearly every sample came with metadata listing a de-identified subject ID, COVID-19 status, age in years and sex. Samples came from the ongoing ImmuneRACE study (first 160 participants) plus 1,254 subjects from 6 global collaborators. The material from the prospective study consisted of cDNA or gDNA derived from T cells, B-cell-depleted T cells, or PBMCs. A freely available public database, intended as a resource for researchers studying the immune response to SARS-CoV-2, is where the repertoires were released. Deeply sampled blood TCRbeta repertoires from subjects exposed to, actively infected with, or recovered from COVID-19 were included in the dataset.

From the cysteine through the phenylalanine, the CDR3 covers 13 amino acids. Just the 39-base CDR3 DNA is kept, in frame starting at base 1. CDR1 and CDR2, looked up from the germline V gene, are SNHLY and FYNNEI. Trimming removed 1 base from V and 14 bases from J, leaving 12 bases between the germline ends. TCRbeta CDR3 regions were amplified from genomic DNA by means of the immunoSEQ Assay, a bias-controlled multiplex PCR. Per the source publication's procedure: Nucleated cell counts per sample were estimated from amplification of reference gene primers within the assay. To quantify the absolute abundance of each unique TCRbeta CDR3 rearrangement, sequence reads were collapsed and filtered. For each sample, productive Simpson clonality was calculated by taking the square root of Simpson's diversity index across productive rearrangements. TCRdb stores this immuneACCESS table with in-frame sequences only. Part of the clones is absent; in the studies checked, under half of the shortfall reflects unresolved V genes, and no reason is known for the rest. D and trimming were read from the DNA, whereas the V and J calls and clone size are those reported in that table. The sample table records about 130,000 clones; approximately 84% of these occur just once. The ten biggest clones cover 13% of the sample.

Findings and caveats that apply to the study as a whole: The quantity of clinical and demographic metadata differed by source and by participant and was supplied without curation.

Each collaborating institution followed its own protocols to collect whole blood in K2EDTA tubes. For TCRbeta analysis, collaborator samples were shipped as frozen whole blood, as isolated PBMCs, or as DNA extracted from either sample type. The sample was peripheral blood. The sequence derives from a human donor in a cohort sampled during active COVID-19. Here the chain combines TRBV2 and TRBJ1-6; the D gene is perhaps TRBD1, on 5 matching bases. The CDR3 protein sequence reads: CASSEEGARTLHF. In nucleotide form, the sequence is TGTGCCAGCAGTGAAGAAGGGGCCCGAACCCTCCACTTT. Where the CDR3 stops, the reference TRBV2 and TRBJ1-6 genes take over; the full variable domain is EPEVTQTPSHQVTQMGQEVILRCVPISNHLYFYWYRQILGQKVEFLVSFYNNEISEKSEIFDDQFSVERPDGSNFTLKIRSTKLEDSAMYFCASSEEGARTLHFGNGTRLTVT.